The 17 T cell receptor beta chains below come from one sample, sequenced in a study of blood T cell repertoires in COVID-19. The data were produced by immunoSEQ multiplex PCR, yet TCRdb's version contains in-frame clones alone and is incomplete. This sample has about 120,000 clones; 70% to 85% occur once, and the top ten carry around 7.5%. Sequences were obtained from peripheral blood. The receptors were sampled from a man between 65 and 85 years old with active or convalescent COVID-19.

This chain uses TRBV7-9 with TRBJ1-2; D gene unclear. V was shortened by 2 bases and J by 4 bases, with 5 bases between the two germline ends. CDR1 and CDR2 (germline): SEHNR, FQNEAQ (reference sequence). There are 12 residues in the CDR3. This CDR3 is CASSLRAYGYTF. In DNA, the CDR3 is TGTGCCAGCAGCTTAAGAGCCTATGGCTACACCTTC.

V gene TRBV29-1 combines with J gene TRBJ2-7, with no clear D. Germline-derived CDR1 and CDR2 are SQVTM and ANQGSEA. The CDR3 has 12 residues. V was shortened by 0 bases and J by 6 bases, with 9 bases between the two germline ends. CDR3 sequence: CSVEELPSEQYF. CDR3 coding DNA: TGCAGCGTTGAAGAACTGCCCTCCGAGCAGTACTTC.

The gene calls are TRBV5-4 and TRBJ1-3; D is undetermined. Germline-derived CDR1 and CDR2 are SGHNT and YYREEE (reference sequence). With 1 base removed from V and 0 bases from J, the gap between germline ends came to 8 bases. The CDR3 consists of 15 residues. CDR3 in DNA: TGTGCCAGCAGCTTGTTGGGGAGCTCTGGAAACACCATATATTTT. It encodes CASSLLGSSGNTIYF.

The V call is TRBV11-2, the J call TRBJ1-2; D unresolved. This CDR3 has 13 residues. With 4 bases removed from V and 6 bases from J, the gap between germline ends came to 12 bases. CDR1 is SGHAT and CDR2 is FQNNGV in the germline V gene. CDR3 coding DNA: TGTGCCAGCAGCTCCCCTAGCCAGGATGGCTACACCTTC. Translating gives CASSSPSQDGYTF.

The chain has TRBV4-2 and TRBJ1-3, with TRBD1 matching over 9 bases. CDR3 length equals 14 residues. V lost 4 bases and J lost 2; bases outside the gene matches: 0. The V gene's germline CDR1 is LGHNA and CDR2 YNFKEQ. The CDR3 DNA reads TGTGCCAGCAGCCGGGACAGGGCTGGAAACACCATATATTTT. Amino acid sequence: CASSRDRAGNTIYF.

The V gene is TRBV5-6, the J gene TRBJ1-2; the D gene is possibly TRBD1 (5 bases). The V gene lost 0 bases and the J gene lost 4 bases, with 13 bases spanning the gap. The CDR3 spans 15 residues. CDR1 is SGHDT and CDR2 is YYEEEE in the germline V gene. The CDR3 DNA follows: TGTGCCAGCAGCTTGGGGCCCCTCGGGGGCTATGGCTACACCTTC. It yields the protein CASSLGPLGGYGYTF.

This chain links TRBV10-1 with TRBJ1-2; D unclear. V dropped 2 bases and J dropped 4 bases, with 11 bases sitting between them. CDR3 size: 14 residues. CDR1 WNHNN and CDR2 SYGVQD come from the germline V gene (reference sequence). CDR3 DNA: TGCGCCAGCAGTGAGAGGCACAGCCGCTATGGCTACACCTTC. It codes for CASSERHSRYGYTF.

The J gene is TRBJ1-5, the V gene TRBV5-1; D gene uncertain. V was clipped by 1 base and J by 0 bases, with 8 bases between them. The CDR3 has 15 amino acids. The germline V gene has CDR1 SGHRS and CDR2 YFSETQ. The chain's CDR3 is CASSLFGDSNQPQHF. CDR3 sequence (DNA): TGCGCCAGCAGCTTGTTCGGGGATAGCAATCAGCCCCAGCATTTT. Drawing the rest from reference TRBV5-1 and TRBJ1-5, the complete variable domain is KAGVTQTPRYLIKTRGQQVTLSCSPISGHRSVSWYQQTPGQGLQFLFEYFSETQRNKGNFPGRFSGRQFSNSRSEMNVSTLELGDSALYLCASSLFGDSNQPQHFGDGTRLSIL.

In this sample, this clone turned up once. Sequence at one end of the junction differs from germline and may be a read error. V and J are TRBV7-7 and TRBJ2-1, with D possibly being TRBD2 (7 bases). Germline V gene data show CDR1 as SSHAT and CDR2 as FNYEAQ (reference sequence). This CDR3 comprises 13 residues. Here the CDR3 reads CASSGDIYNEQFF. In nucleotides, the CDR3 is TGTGCTAGCAGCGGGGACATATACAATGAGCAGTTCTTC.

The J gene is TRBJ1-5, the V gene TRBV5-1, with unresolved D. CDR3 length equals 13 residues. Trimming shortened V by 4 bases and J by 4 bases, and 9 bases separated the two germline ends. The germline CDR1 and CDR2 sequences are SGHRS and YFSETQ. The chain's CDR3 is CASSPEINQPQHF. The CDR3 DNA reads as TGCGCCAGCAGCCCAGAAATAAATCAGCCCCAGCATTTT.

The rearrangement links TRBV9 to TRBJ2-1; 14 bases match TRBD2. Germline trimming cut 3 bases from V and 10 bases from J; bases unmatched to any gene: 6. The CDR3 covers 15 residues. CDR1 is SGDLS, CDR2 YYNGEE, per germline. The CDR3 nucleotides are TGTGCCAGCAGCGAACTGACTAGCGGGGGGGAGGAGCAGTTCTTC. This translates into CASSELTSGGEEQFF.

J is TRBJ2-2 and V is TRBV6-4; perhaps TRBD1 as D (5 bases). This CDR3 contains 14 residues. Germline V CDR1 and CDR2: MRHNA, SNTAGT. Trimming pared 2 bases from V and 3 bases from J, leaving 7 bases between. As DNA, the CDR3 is TGTGCCAGCAGTGACGTACAGGACACCGGGGAGCTGTTTTTT. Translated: CASSDVQDTGELFF.

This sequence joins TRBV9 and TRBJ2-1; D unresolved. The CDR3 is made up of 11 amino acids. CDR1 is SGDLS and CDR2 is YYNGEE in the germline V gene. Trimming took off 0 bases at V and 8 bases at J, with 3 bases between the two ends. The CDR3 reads CASSVADEQFF. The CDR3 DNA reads TGTGCCAGCAGCGTAGCGGATGAGCAGTTCTTC.

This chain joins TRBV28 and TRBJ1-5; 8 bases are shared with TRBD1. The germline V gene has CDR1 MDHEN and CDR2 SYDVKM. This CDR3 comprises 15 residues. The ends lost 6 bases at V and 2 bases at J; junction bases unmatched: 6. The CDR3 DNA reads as TGTGCCAGCAGACGGCAGGGGGCCCGCAATCAGCCCCAGCATTTT. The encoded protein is CASRRQGARNQPQHF.

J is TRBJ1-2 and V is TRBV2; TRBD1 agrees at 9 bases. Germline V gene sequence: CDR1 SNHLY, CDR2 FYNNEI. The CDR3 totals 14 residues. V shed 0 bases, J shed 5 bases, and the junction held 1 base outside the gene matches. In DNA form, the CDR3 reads TGTGCCAGCAGTGAAGCGGGACAGGGTTATGGCTACACCTTC. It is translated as CASSEAGQGYGYTF.

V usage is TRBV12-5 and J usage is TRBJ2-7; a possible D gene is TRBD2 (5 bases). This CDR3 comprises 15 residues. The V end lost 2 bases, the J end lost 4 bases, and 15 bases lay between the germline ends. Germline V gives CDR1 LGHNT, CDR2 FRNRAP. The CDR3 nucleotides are TGTGCTAGTGGTTTGCCGTCCGCGGGTGTTTACGAGCAGTACTTC. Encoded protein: CASGLPSAGVYEQYF.

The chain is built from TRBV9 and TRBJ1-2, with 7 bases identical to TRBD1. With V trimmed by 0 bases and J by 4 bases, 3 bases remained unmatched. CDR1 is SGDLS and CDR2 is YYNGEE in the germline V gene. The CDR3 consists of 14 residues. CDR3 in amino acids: CASSVDRGGYGYTF. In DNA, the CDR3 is TGTGCCAGCAGCGTAGACAGGGGAGGCTATGGCTACACCTTC. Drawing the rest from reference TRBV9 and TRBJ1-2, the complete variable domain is DSGVTQTPKHLITATGQRVTLRCSPRSGDLSVYWYQQSLDQGLQFLIQYYNGEERAKGNILERFSAQQFPDLHSELNLSSLELGDSALYFCASSVDRGGYGYTFGSGTRLTVV.